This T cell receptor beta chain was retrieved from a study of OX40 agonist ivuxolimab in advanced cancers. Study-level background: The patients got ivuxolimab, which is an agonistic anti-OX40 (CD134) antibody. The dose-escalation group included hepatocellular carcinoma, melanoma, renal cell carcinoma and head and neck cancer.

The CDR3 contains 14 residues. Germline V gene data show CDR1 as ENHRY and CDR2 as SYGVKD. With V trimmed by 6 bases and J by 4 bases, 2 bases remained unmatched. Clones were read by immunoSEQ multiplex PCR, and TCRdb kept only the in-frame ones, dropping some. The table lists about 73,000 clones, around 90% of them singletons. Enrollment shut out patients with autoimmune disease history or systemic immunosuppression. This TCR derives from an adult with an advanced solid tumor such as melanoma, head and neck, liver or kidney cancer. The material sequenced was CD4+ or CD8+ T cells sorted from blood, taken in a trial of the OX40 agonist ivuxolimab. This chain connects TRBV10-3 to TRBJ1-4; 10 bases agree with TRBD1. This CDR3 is CAISGQGDNEKLFF. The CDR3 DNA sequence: TGTGCCATCAGCGGACAGGGGGATAATGAAAAACTGTTTTTT.